This T cell receptor (beta chain) was sequenced for a study of T cell responses to AZD1222 COVID-19 vaccine. Study findings and constraints: The repertoires were collected only after the peak T cell response. Spike was spanned by vaccine-associated CD4 TCRs, which were dominant at 160-218 and 743-854.

A word on this clone: Its matching antigen is unknown.

Germline V lookup: CDR1 LGHDT, CDR2 YNNKEL (reference sequence). CDR3 length equals 14 residues. V lost 5 bases and J lost 5, with 15 bases in between. Sequenced by immunoSEQ multiplex PCR; TCRdb stores in-frame clones only, minus some. In the table there are 90,000 to 120,000 clones, 70% to 90% of which are singletons. This rearrangement joins TRBV3-1 (or the pseudogene TRBV3-2) to TRBJ1-1, with TRBD1 as a possible D gene (5 bases). This sequence was found in an adult who received the AZD1222 COVID-19 vaccine. Here the sequenced sample was peripheral blood, taken 28 days after the second AZD1222 dose. The CDR3 is CASSSGRGRTEAFF. In DNA form, the CDR3 reads TGTGCCAGCAGCTCAGGTCGGGGGAGAACTGAAGCTTTCTTT.